The entry below gives a single T cell receptor (beta chain) sequence along with its context. This record belongs to a study of blood T cell repertoires in COVID-19. Study details: Donors in the United States, Italy and Spain gave samples during acute or convalescent COVID-19.

V gave up 5 bases and J gave up 4 bases, with 17 bases separating them. CDR3 length: 16 residues. Germline CDR1 and CDR2: MNHEY and SMNVEV (reference sequence). TCRdb's copy holds only in-frame clones and misses some; the assay was immunoSEQ multiplex PCR. Of some 170,000 clones listed, over 90% are singletons. The clonotype was recovered from a woman aged 55-75 years with COVID-19, enrolled during active disease. J is TRBJ2-2 and V is TRBV27, with a possible D match to TRBD2 (6 bases). Sequencing used peripheral blood. The chain's CDR3 is CASSIRLAMGTGELFF. The DNA of the CDR3 is TGTGCCAGCAGTATCCGTCTAGCGATGGGCACCGGGGAGCTGTTTTTT.